What follows are 2 T cell receptor beta chains derived from one specimen sequenced in a study of early T cells in non-severe SARS-CoV-2 infection. TCRdb independently ran MiXCR on the 5' RACE reads; one entry per CDR3 protein. Of around 67,000 distinct CDR3 sequences listed, around a tenth were seen once; the top ten hold 3% to 4%. Sequencing was carried out using whole blood. Receptors were obtained from an adult who was a healthcare worker with PCR-confirmed SARS-CoV-2 infection or an uninfected control (not recorded which).

The chain couples TRBV12-5 to TRBJ2-2, with D perhaps matching TRBD2 (5 bases). This CDR3 spans 14 amino acids. The germline gives CDR1 LGHNT, CDR2 FRNRAP. Trimming took off 7 bases at V and 2 bases at J, with 11 bases between the two ends. The CDR3 is CASDRRINTGELFF. The CDR3 DNA sequence: TGTGCTAGTGATAGGAGGATTAACACCGGGGAGCTGTTTTTT. Full variable domain (rest looked up from reference TRBV12-5 and TRBJ2-2): DARVTQTPRHKVTEMGQEVTMRCQPILGHNTVFWYRQTMMQGLELLAYFRNRAPLDDSGMPKDRFSAEMPDATLATLKIQPSEPRDSAVYFCASDRRINTGELFFGEGSRLTVL.

This clonotype was detected a few times. This chain uses TRBV2 with TRBJ1-2; D is unresolved. This CDR3 spans 13 amino acids. The germline V gene has CDR1 SNHLY and CDR2 FYNNEI. Trimming shortened V by 6 bases and J by 3 bases, and 11 bases separated the two germline ends. CDR3 amino acids: CASRSTFHYGYTF. The CDR3 DNA reads TGTGCCAGCAGGAGCACTTTTCACTATGGCTACACCTTC.